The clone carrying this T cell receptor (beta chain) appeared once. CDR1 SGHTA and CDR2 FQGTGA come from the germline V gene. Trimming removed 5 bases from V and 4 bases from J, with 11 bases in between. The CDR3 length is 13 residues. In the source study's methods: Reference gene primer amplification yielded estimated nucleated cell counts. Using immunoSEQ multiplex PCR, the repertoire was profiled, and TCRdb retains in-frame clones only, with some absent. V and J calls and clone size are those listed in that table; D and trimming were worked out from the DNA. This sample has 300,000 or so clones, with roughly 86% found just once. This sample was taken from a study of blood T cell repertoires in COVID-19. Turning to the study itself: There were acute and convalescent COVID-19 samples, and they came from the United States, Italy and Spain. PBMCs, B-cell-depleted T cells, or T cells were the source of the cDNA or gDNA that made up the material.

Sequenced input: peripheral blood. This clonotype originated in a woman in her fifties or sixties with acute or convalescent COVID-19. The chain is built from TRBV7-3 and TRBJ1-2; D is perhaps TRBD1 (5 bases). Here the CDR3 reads CASSDPGSYGYTF. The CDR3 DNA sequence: TGTGCCAGCAGCGACCCAGGGTCCTATGGCTACACCTTC.